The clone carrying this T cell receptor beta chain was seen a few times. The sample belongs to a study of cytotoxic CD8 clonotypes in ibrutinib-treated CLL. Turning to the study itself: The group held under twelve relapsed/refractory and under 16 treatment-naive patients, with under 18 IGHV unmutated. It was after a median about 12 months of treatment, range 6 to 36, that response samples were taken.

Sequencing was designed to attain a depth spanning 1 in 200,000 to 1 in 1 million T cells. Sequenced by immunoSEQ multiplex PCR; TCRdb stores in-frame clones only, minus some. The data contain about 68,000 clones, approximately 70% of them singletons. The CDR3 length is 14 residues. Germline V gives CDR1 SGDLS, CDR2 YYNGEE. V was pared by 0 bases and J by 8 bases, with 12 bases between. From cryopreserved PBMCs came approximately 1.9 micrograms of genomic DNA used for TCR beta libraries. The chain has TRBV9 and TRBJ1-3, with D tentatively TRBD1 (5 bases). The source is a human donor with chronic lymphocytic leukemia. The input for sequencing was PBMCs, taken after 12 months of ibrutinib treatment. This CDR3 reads CASSVATVADTIYF. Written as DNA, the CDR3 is TGTGCCAGCAGCGTAGCGACAGTTGCAGACACCATATATTTT.